This TCR beta chain was sequenced in a study of blood T cell repertoires in COVID-19. Study background: Sources were T cells, B-cell-depleted T cells, or PBMCs; the material itself was cDNA or gDNA.

TCRdb keeps only in-frame clones here, not all; method: immunoSEQ multiplex PCR. The profile shows about 270,000 clones, under 95% of them singletons. Sequenced input: PBMCs or T cells enriched from blood (not recorded which). This clonotype was sampled from a man aged 40-55 years who had been exposed to COVID-19.

The CDR3 coding sequence is TGTGCCAGCAGTTTCTCCGGGTCGAAAGGGGCAGATACGCAGTATTTT. It yields the protein CASSFSGSKGADTQYF. This sequence joins TRBV6-5 and TRBJ2-3, with TRBD1 as a possible D gene (5 bases). The CDR3 extends over 16 amino acids. With 4 bases removed from V and 4 bases from J, the gap between germline ends came to 18 bases. CDR1 is MNHEY and CDR2 is SVGAGI in the germline V gene.